A selection of T cell receptor beta chains follows, all from one sample in a study of blood T cell repertoires in COVID-19. Only in-frame clones appear in the TCRdb table, and some are missing; sequencing was by immunoSEQ multiplex PCR. The data show some 200,000 clones, around four fifths seen once. Sequencing used peripheral blood. These TCRs come from a woman aged 80 or over with COVID-19, enrolled during active disease. Each CDR3 is given with its conserved first and last residue. A D gene is named only where the DNA matches it firmly. Clone size appears in some rows only: once, few, many, or a class for an expanded clone.

v_call	cdr3_length	clone_size	d_call	j_call	cdr3_aa	cdr3_nt
TRBV5-1	14	NA	TRBD1	TRBJ2-7	CASRPRQGAWEQYF	TGCGCCAGCAGGCCTCGACAGGGGGCGTGGGAGCAGTACTTC
TRBV6-5	14	NA	NA	TRBJ1-4	CASSRGSANEKLFF	TGTGCCAGCAGTCGGGGGAGCGCTAATGAAAAACTGTTTTTT
TRBV5-1	17	NA	TRBD1	TRBJ1-3	CASSEGQWKLSGNTIYF	TGCGCCAGCAGCGAGGGACAGTGGAAGCTCTCTGGAAACACCATATATTTT
TRBV5-6	12	NA	NA	TRBJ2-3	CASSLERLTQYF	TGTGCCAGCAGCTTGGAGAGATTAACGCAGTATTTT
TRBV10-3	15	NA	NA	TRBJ2-1	CAISESVGGDGEQFF	TGTGCCATCAGTGAGTCGGTCGGAGGGGATGGAGAGCAGTTCTTC
TRBV5-1	16	NA	NA	TRBJ2-6	CASNRDTSSGANVLTF	TGCGCCAGCAACCGGGACACAAGCTCTGGGGCCAACGTCCTGACTTTC
TRBV13	14	NA	TRBD1	TRBJ1-6	CASSHRDSNSPLHF	TGTGCCAGCAGCCATCGGGACAGTAATTCACCCCTCCACTTT
TRBV6-5	14	NA	NA	TRBJ2-1	CASSLRGTYNEQFF	TGTGCCAGCAGCTTGCGGGGAACCTACAATGAGCAGTTCTTC
TRBV29-1	14	NA	NA	TRBJ1-5	CSEQKRVGNQPQHF	TGCAGCGAACAGAAACGAGTTGGCAATCAGCCCCAGCATTTT
TRBV2	15	NA	NA	TRBJ1-5	CASSDRLYSNQPQHF	TGTGCCAGCAGCGACAGGCTGTATAGCAATCAGCCCCAGCATTTT
TRBV18	16	NA	TRBD2	TRBJ2-1	CASSPPSAGIYNEQFF	TGTGCCAGCTCACCTCCTTCAGCGGGGATTTACAATGAGCAGTTCTTC
TRBV3-1/TRBV3-2	14	NA	NA	TRBJ1-2	CASSQVAANYGYTF	TGTGCCAGCAGCCAAGTAGCGGCTAACTATGGCTACACCTTC
TRBV5-4	13	NA	TRBD1	TRBJ1-2	CASSSRDRDGYTF	TGTGCCAGCAGCTCGAGGGACAGGGACGGCTACACCTTC
TRBV5-5	20	NA	NA	TRBJ1-6	CASSLYALNPAATYNSPLHF	TGTGCCAGCAGCTTATACGCCCTGAATCCGGCAGCGACCTATAATTCACCCCTCCACTTT
TRBV4-3	15	NA	NA	TRBJ2-5	CASSQLLNREETQYF	TGCGCCAGCAGCCAACTACTTAACAGGGAGGAGACCCAGTACTTC
TRBV3-1/TRBV3-2	18	NA	NA	TRBJ2-2	CASSQDGAARANTGELFF	TGTGCCAGCAGCCAAGACGGCGCGGCCCGCGCGAACACCGGGGAGCTGTTTTTT
TRBV5-5	15	NA	NA	TRBJ2-7	CASSLRPGYSYEQYF	TGTGCCAGCAGCTTGAGGCCAGGTTATTCCTACGAGCAGTACTTC
TRBV18	13	once	NA	TRBJ1-1	CASSPVGRTEAFF	TGTGCCAGCTCACCAGTGGGGCGGACTGAAGCTTTCTTT
TRBV21-1	13	many	NA	TRBJ1-5	CASRDGSNQPQHF	TGTGCCAGCAGGGACGGGAGTAATCAGCCCCAGCATTTT
TRBV3-1/TRBV3-2	14	NA	NA	TRBJ1-1	CASSQSGANTEAFF	TGTGCCAGCAGCCAAAGTGGGGCGAACACTGAAGCTTTCTTT
TRBV6-5	15	NA	TRBD1	TRBJ1-1	CASSSWTGGTPEAFF	TGTGCCAGCAGTTCCTGGACAGGGGGGACCCCGGAAGCTTTCTTT
TRBV3-1/TRBV3-2	15	once	NA	TRBJ2-7	CASSQRGFYLGEQYF	TGTGCCAGCAGCCAAAGGGGCTTCTACCTCGGCGAGCAGTACTTC
TRBV5-6	14	NA	TRBD1	TRBJ1-5	CASSAGTVNQPQHF	TGTGCCAGCAGCGCCGGGACAGTCAATCAGCCCCAGCATTTT
TRBV6-5	14	once	TRBD1	TRBJ1-6	CASWKGQDSSPLHF	TGTGCCAGCTGGAAGGGACAGGATAGCTCACCCCTCCACTTT
TRBV5-1	14	NA	NA	TRBJ1-5	CASSSGVGGQPQHF	TGCGCCAGCAGCTCCGGTGTAGGGGGACAGCCCCAGCATTTT
TRBV19	16	NA	TRBD1	TRBJ1-1	CASSTLPGQGSTEAFF	TGTGCCAGTAGTACCCTTCCAGGACAGGGGAGCACTGAAGCTTTCTTT
TRBV18	13	NA	NA	TRBJ1-2	CASSPQPDSGYTF	TGTGCCAGCTCACCTCAGCCCGACAGTGGCTACACCTTC
TRBV3-1/TRBV3-2	16	NA	NA	TRBJ1-4	CASSHIQLATNEKLFF	TGTGCCAGCAGCCACATACAGCTTGCAACTAATGAAAAACTGTTTTTT
TRBV6-5	14	once	TRBD1	TRBJ1-2	CASSVWTGFGGYTF	TGTGCCAGCAGCGTCTGGACAGGGTTCGGTGGCTACACCTTC
TRBV24-1	14	NA	NA	TRBJ2-5	CATSDGGGVETQYF	TGTGCCACCAGTGACGGAGGGGGGGTAGAGACCCAGTACTTC
TRBV5-1	14	NA	NA	TRBJ2-3	CASSLGGPEDTQYF	TGCGCCAGCAGCTTGGGGGGCCCCGAAGATACGCAGTATTTT
TRBV7-6	16	NA	TRBD1	TRBJ1-4	CASSLRTGLSREKLFF	TGTGCCAGCAGCTTGCGGACAGGCCTCAGTCGTGAAAAACTGTTTTTT
TRBV6-2/TRBV6-3	12	NA	NA	TRBJ1-6	CASSYANSPLHF	TGTGCCAGCAGTTACGCGAATTCACCCCTCCACTTT
TRBV6-1	12	NA	NA	TRBJ1-5	CASSEALLPQHF	TGTGCCAGCAGTGAAGCCCTGTTGCCCCAGCATTTT
TRBV11-2	16	NA	TRBD1	TRBJ1-2	CASSLARTGANYGYTF	TGTGCCAGCAGCTTAGCCAGGACAGGAGCTAACTATGGCTACACCTTC
TRBV7-9	14	NA	TRBD1	TRBJ1-5	CASSLGQGNQPQHF	TGTGCCAGCAGCCTAGGACAGGGCAATCAGCCCCAGCATTTT
TRBV7-9	17	NA	TRBD1	TRBJ1-1	CASTPVEGARSETEAFF	TGTGCCAGCACCCCCGTTGAGGGGGCGCGGAGTGAGACTGAAGCTTTCTTT
TRBV9	16	NA	NA	TRBJ2-6	CASSVGHISGANVLTF	TGTGCCAGCAGCGTGGGACACATCTCTGGGGCCAACGTCCTGACTTTC
TRBV19	16	NA	TRBD1	TRBJ1-5	CASSIQDRGSNQPQHF	TGTGCCAGTAGTATCCAGGACAGGGGAAGCAATCAGCCCCAGCATTTT